This paragraph covers one T cell receptor beta chain sequence. Its antigen remains unidentified. CDR3 size: 13 residues. CDR1 and CDR2 (germline): SNHLY, FYNNEI. V was shortened by 7 bases and J by 6 bases, with 10 bases between the two germline ends. The entry originates in a study of T cell repertoires in cytomegalovirus infection. The study, taken as a whole, reports: People with CMV and the relevant HLA were identified by cumulative public TCR beta family frequency.

TCRdb called the reads again in MiXCR, with one record for every CDR3 protein. The sample carries about 740,000 distinct CDR3 sequences, around 30% recorded once. V and J are TRBV2 and TRBJ1-6; D ambiguous. This TCR derives from a human donor in good health (CMV status not recorded). Some clones in this sample may be carry-over from other donors' samples. Material: cultured PBMCs, obtained from culture after CMV antigen stimulation. Here the CDR3 reads CASMIDSNSPLHF. The CDR3 bases are TGTGCCAGCATGATAGATTCTAATTCACCCCTCCACTTT.